This TCR beta chain was recorded in a study of Graves' ophthalmopathy and Graves' hyperthyroidism. Amplification targeted the TCR beta CDR3 regions, with RNA transcripts as the source material. Scientists carried out first-round RT-PCR using HTBI primers and then a second-round multiplex PCR. TCRdb used MiXCR to reprocess the multiplex PCR reads, holding one entry per CDR3 protein. Here the sample spans around 1.1 million distinct CDR3 sequences, 35% to 45% being singletons. Germline CDR1 DFQATT, CDR2 SNEGSKA (reference sequence). The CDR3 loop spans 12 amino acids. V lost 8 bases and J 8 bases, leaving 18 bases between the germline ends. About this clonotype itself: Its antigen is not identified.

Patients newly diagnosed with hyperthyroidism, under 2 months' duration, were aged 18 to 65, the study reports. None of the included patients had other autoimmune diseases, uncontrolled infections, pregnancy or lactation, as these led to exclusion. Study results and caveats: The 13-signature model separated ophthalmopathy from stable hyperthyroidism at around 88% sensitivity and approximately 81% specificity.

The chain couples TRBV20-1 to TRBJ1-2; D perhaps matches TRBD1 (6 bases). The sequence was collected from an adult man with Graves' hyperthyroidism. The source material was peripheral blood or thyroid tissue (not recorded which). CDR3 amino acids: CSYRTVRGGYTF. CDR3 bases: TGCAGTTATAGGACAGTCAGGGGCGGCTACACCTTC.